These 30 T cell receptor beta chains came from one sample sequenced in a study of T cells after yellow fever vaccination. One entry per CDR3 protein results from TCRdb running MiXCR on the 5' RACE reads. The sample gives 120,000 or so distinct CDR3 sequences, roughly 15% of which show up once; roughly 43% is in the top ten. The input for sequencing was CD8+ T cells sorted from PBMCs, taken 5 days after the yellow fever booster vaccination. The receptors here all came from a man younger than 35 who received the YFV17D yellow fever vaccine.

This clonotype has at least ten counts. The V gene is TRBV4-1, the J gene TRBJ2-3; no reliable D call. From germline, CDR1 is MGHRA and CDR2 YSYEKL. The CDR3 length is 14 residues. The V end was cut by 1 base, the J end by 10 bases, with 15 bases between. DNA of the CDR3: TGCGCCAGCAGCCAAGGCAACCTGCCCTGGGCGCAGTATTTT. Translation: CASSQGNLPWAQYF.

The CDR3: CSARAGEPYNEQFF. The CDR3 DNA reads TGCAGTGCTAGAGCGGGGGAACCTTACAATGAGCAGTTCTTC. The chain carries TRBV20-1 and TRBJ2-1; perhaps TRBD2 as D (6 bases). Germline V gene sequence: CDR1 DFQATT, CDR2 SNEGSKA (reference sequence). With 1 base removed from V and 4 bases from J, the gap between germline ends came to 11 bases. CDR3 size: 14 residues.

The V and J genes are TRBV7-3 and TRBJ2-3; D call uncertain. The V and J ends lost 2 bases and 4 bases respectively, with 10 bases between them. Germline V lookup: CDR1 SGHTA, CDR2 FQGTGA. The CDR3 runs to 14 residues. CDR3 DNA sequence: TGTGCCAGCAGCTTAGTCGAGGCTCCAGATACGCAGTATTTT. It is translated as CASSLVEAPDTQYF.

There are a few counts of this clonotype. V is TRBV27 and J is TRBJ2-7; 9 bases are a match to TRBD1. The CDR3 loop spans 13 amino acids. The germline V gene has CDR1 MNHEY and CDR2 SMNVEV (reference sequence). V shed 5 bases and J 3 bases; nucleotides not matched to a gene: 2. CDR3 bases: TGTGCCAGCAGTCCGACAGGGGGCTACGAGCAGTACGTC. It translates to CASSPTGGYEQYV.

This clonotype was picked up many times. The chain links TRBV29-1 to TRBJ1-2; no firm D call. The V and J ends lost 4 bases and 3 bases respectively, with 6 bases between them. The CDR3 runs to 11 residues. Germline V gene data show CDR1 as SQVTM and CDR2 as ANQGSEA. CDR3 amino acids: CSVAADYGYTF. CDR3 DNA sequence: TGCAGCGTTGCGGCAGACTATGGCTACACCTTC.

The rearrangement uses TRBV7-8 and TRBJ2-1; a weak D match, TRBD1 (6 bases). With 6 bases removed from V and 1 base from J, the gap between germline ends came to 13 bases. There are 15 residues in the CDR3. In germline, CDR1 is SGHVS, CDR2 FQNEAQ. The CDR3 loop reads CASSWGQGSYNEQFF. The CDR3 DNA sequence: TGTGCCAGCAGTTGGGGGCAGGGTTCCTACAATGAGCAGTTCTTC.

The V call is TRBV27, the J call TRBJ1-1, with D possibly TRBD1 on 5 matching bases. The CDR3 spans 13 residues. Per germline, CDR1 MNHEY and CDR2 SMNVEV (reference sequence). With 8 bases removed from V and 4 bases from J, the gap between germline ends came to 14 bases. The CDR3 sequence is CASSPGLATEAFF. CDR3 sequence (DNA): TGTGCCAGCTCCCCGGGGCTGGCCACTGAAGCTTTCTTT.

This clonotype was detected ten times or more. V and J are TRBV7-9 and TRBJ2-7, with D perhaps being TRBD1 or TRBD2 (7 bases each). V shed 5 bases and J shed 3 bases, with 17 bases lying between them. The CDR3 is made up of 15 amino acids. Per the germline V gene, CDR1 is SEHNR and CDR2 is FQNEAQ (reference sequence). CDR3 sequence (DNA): TGTGCCAGCAGCCAGGGAGGGGGCGCCGGCTACGAGCAGTACTTC. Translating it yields CASSQGGGAGYEQYF.

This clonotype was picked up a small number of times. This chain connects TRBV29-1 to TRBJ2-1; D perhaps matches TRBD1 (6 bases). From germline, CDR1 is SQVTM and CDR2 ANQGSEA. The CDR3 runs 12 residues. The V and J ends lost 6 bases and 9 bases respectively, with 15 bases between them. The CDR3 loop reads CSVDHREGEQFF. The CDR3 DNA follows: TGCAGCGTAGACCACAGGGAAGGTGAGCAGTTCTTC.

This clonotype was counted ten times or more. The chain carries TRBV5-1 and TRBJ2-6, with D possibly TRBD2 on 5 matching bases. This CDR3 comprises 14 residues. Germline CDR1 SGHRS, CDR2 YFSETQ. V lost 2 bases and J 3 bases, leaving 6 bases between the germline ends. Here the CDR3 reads CASSLRDGANVLTF. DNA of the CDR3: TGCGCCAGCAGCTTACGGGATGGGGCCAACGTCCTGACTTTC.

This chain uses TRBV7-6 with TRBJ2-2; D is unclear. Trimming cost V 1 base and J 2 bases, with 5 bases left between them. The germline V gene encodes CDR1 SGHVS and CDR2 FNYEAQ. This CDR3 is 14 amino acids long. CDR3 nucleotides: TGTGCCAGCAGCTTAGATGAAAACACCGGGGAGCTGTTTTTT. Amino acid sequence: CASSLDENTGELFF.

The DNA of the CDR3 is TGTGCCAGCACGGACAGTAACTATGGCTACACCTTC. Translating gives CASTDSNYGYTF. This sequence joins TRBV5-5 and TRBJ1-2; the D gene is possibly TRBD1 (6 bases). V was trimmed by 6 bases and J by 1 base, leaving 7 bases between them. Germline V gene sequence: CDR1 SGHKS, CDR2 YYEKEE (reference sequence). There are 12 residues in the CDR3.

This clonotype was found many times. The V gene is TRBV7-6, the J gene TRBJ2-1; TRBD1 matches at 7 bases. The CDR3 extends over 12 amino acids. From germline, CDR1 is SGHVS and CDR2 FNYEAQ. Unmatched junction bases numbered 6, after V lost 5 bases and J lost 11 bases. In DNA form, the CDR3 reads TGTGCCAGCAGCCCCACAGGGGTCCAGCAGTTCTTC. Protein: CASSPTGVQQFF.

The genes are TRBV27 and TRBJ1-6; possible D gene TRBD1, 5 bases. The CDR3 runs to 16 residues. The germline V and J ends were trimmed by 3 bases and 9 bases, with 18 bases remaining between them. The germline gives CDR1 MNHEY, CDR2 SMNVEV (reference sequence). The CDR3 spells CASSFVPQGGFSPLHF. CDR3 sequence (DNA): TGTGCCAGCAGTTTCGTCCCGCAGGGTGGTTTTTCACCCCTCCACTTT.

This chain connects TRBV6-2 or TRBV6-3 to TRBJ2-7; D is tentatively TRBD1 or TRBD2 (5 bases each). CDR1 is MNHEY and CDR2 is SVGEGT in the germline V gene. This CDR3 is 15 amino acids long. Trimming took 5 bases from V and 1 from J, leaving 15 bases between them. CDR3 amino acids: CASSQGFGGSYEQYF. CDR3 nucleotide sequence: TGTGCCAGCAGTCAGGGCTTTGGGGGATCCTACGAGCAGTACTTC.

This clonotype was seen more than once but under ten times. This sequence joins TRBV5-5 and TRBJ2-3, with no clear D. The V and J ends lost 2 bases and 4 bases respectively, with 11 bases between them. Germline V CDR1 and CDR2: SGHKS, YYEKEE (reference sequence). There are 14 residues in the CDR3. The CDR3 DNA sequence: TGTGCCAGCAGCTTTAATAACTGGGCAGATACGCAGTATTTT. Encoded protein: CASSFNNWADTQYF.

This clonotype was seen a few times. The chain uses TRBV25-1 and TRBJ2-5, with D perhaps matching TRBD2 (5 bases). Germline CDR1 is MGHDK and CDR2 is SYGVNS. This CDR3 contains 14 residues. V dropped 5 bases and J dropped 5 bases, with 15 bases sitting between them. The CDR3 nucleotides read TGTGCCAGCAGTCCCCAACTAGGGTGGGAGACCCAGTACTTC. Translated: CASSPQLGWETQYF.

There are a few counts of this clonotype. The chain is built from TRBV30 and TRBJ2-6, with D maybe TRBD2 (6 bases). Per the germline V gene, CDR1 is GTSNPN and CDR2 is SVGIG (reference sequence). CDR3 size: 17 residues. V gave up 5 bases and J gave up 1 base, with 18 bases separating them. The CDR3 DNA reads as TGTGCCTGGGGGAGGCCAGATTCAATTTCTGGGGCCAACGTCCTGACTTTC. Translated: CAWGRPDSISGANVLTF.

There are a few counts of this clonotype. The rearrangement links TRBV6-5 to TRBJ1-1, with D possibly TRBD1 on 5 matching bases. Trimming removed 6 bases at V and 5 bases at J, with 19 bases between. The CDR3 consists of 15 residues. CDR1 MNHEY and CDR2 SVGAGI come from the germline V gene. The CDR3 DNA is TGTGCCAGCAGCCCCTGGGGGGGAAGGAGGACTGAAGCTTTCTTT. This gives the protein CASSPWGGRRTEAFF.

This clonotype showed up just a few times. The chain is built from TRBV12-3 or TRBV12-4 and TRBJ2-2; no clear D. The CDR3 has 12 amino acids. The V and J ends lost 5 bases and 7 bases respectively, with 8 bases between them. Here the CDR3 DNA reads TGTGCCAGCAGTCAAGGTGGCGGGGAGCTGTTTTTT. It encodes CASSQGGGELFF.

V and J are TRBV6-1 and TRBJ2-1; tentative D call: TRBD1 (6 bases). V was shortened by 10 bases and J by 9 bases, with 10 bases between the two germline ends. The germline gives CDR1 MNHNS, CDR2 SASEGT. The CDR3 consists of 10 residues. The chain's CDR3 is CATGAGEQFF. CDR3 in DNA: TGTGCCACAGGGGCCGGTGAGCAGTTCTTC.

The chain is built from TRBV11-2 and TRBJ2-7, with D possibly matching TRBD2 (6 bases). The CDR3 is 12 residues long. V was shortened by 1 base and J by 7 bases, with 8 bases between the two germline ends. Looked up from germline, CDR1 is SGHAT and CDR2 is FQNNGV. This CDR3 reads CASSLVRGEQYV. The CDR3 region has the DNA TGTGCCAGCAGCTTAGTACGGGGGGAGCAGTACGTC.

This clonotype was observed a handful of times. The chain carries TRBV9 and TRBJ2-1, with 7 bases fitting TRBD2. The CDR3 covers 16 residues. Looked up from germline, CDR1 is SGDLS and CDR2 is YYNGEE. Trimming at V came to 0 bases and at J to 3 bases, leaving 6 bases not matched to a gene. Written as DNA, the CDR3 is TGTGCCAGCAGCGTAGGGGGGGGAACCATCTACAATGAGCAGTTCTTC. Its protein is CASSVGGGTIYNEQFF.

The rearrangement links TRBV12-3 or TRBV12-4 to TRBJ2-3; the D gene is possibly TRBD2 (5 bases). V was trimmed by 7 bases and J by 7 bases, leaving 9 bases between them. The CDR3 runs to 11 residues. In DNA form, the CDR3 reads TGTGCCAGCACCTCGGGGAATACGCAGTATTTT. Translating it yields CASTSGNTQYF.

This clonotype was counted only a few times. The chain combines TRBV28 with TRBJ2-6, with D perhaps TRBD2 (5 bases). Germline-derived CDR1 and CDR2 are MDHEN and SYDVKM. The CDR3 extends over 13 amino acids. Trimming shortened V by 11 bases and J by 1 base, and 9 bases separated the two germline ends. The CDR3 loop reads CAATGSGANVLTF. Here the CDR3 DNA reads TGTGCCGCCACGGGGTCTGGGGCCAACGTCCTGACTTTC.

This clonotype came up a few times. This chain's CDR3 is CASSPHWGQGREQFF. The CDR3 DNA is TGTGCCAGCAGCCCCCATTGGGGCCAGGGACGGGAGCAGTTCTTC. The chain uses TRBV7-3 and TRBJ2-1; D possibly matches TRBD1 or TRBD2 (5 bases each). Germline lookup yields CDR1 SGHTA and CDR2 FQGTGA. Trimming took 5 bases from V and 10 from J, leaving 21 bases between them. The CDR3 spans 15 residues.

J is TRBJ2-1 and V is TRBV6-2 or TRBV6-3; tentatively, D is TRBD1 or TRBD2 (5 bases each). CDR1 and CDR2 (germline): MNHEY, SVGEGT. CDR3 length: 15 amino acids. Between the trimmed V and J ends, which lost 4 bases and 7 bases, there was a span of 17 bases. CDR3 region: CASSSVGTLQNEQFF. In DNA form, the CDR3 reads TGTGCCAGCAGTTCGGTGGGGACCCTACAAAATGAGCAGTTCTTC.

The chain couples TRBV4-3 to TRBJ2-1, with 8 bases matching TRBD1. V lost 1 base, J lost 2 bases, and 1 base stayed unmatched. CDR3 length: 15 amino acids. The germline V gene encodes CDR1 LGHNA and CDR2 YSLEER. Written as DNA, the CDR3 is TGCGCCAGCAGCCAAGGCAGGGGGCCCTACAATGAGCAGTTCTTC. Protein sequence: CASSQGRGPYNEQFF.

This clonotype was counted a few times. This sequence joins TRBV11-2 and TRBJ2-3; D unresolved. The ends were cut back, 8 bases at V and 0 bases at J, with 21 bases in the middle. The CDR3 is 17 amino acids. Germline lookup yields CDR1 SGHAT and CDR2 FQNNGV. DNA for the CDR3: TGTGCCAGCGCCGAGACGGTAGGTCGGCAGAGCACAGATACGCAGTATTTT. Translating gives CASAETVGRQSTDTQYF.

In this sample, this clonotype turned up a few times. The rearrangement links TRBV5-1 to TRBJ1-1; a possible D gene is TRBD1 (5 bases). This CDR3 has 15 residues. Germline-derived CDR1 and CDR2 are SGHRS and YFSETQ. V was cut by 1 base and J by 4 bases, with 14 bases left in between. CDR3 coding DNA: TGCGCCAGCAGCTTGACTCGGGGCCCCGGCACTGAAGCTTTCTTT. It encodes CASSLTRGPGTEAFF.